The next 4 T cell receptor beta chains were all read from a single sample in a study of blood T cell repertoires in COVID-19. TCRdb's table, derived via immunoSEQ multiplex PCR, lists solely in-frame clones and lacks some. Among around 43,000 clones listed, about 85% were seen once. Specimen: peripheral blood. Receptor source: an elderly woman with acute or convalescent COVID-19.

This chain connects TRBV14 to TRBJ1-1; D unresolved. Per the germline V gene, CDR1 is SGHDN and CDR2 is FVKESK. CDR3 length: 15 amino acids. Trimming cost V 4 bases and J 0 bases, with 12 bases left between them. CDR3 region: CASSRAVNLNTEAFF. CDR3 sequence (DNA): TGTGCCAGCAGCCGTGCAGTGAACCTGAACACTGAAGCTTTCTTT.

V usage is TRBV9 and J usage is TRBJ2-7; tentatively, D is TRBD2 (6 bases). Looked up from germline, CDR1 is SGDLS and CDR2 is YYNGEE. CDR3 length: 14 residues. Trimming left V 4 bases short and J 0 bases short, with 11 bases between. The CDR3 DNA reads TGTGCCAGCAGCTCCCGGGGAGGCTCCTACGAGCAGTACTTC. It is translated as CASSSRGGSYEQYF. The full variable domain, its missing parts supplied by reference TRBV9 and TRBJ2-7, is DSGVTQTPKHLITATGQRVTLRCSPRSGDLSVYWYQQSLDQGLQFLIQYYNGEERAKGNILERFSAQQFPDLHSELNLSSLELGDSALYFCASSSRGGSYEQYFGPGTRLTVT.

Concerning this clone itself: The sample contains more than one DNA sequence encoding this CDR3. The chain is built from TRBV3-1 (or the pseudogene TRBV3-2) and TRBJ2-1, with 9 bases aligning to TRBD2. Germline trimming cut 0 bases from V and 1 base from J; bases unmatched to any gene: 1. Germline values: CDR1 LGHDT, CDR2 YNNKEL (reference sequence). CDR3 length: 16 residues. CDR3 residues: CASSQDSGGSYNEQFF. CDR3 nucleotides: TGTGCCAGCAGCCAAGATAGCGGGGGTTCCTACAATGAGCAGTTCTTC.

The chain links TRBV28 to TRBJ2-5; 9 nucleotides agree with TRBD1. Germline V gene data show CDR1 as MDHEN and CDR2 as SYDVKM. This CDR3 has 14 residues. With V trimmed by 6 bases and J by 2 bases, 4 bases remained unmatched. The CDR3 DNA reads as TGTGCCAGCAGGGCGGGGACAGGGCAAGAGACCCAGTACTTC. Its translation: CASRAGTGQETQYF.